The 26 T cell receptor beta chains listed next were all sequenced from one sample in a study of shared clonotypes between healthy human individuals. In the naive CD8 group, cells lacked CD45RO and were positively selected for CCR7, so terminally differentiated effector memory CD45RA+ cells were left out. Only in-frame clones appear in the TCRdb table, and some are missing; sequencing was by immunoSEQ multiplex PCR. Among roughly 590,000 clones listed, less than 97% were seen once. Sequenced sample: naive CD8+ T cells sorted from blood. The receptor set was obtained from a woman aged 30 to 39 in good health.

The J gene is TRBJ2-7, the V gene TRBV2; 13 bases fit TRBD2. The CDR3 is 15 residues long. The germline V gene encodes CDR1 SNHLY and CDR2 FYNNEI. V lost 8 bases and J lost 4; bases outside the gene matches: 8. Written as DNA, the CDR3 is TGTGCCAGCTTACCCGGGACTAGCGGGGATTACGAGCAGTACTTC. Protein sequence: CASLPGTSGDYEQYF.

The V gene is TRBV4-1, the J gene TRBJ1-1; D perhaps matches TRBD1 (5 bases). The CDR3 sequence is 13 residues long. V was cut by 4 bases and J by 3 bases, with 9 bases left in between. CDR1 is MGHRA and CDR2 is YSYEKL in the germline V gene. This chain's CDR3 is CASSPGGDTEAFF. As DNA, the CDR3 is TGCGCCAGCAGCCCTGGGGGAGACACTGAAGCTTTCTTT.

V gene TRBV13 combines with J gene TRBJ2-7; D may be TRBD1 (6 bases). Deletions cut 4 bases from V and 0 bases from J, with 19 bases between. The CDR3 spans 17 residues. The germline V gene encodes CDR1 PRHDT and CDR2 FYEKMQ (reference sequence). CDR3 sequence: CASSSRDYWDNSYEQYF. CDR3 nucleotides: TGTGCCAGCAGCTCACGCGACTACTGGGACAACTCCTACGAGCAGTACTTC.

This chain uses TRBV27 with TRBJ2-1; 7 bases fit TRBD2. CDR1 MNHEY and CDR2 SMNVEV come from the germline V gene (reference sequence). J lost 4 bases, V lost 6 bases, and 12 bases had no gene match. The CDR3 extends over 16 amino acids. The CDR3 sequence is CASSEWGGSGYNEQFF. The DNA for the CDR3 is TGTGCCAGCAGCGAGTGGGGCGGGAGCGGATACAATGAGCAGTTCTTC.

The chain employs TRBV7-9 and TRBJ2-5, with D maybe TRBD2 (5 bases). The CDR3 totals 12 residues. Trimming removed 4 bases at V and 5 bases at J, with 8 bases between. CDR1 is SEHNR and CDR2 is FQNEAQ in the germline V gene (reference sequence). The CDR3 protein is CASSSGGETQYF. The DNA for the CDR3 is TGTGCCAGCAGCTCAGGCGGGGAGACCCAGTACTTC.

V is TRBV7-9 and J is TRBJ2-1; D may be TRBD1 or TRBD2 (5 bases each). This CDR3 is built from 14 residues. The V gene lost 1 base and the J gene lost 14 bases, with 18 bases spanning the gap. Germline-derived CDR1 and CDR2 are SEHNR and FQNEAQ (reference sequence). The CDR3 nucleotides read TGTGCCAGCAGCTTAGGGGACGGTTACGAGCAGAAGTTCTTC. Amino acid sequence: CASSLGDGYEQKFF.

This chain joins TRBV11-2 and TRBJ2-1; no clear D gene. The V end was cut by 4 bases, the J end by 10 bases, with 8 bases between. The CDR3 loop spans 11 amino acids. The V gene's germline CDR1 is SGHAT and CDR2 FQNNGV. This CDR3 is CASSSEAEQFF. DNA of the CDR3: TGTGCCAGCAGCTCCGAAGCAGAGCAGTTCTTC.

The chain employs TRBV5-1 and TRBJ2-1; the D is unclear. Trimming took off 4 bases at V and 8 bases at J, with 13 bases between the two ends. This CDR3 spans 13 amino acids. In germline, CDR1 is SGHRS, CDR2 YFSETQ. CDR3 amino acids: CASSPGGEDEQFF. DNA of the CDR3: TGCGCCAGCAGCCCCGGCGGTGAGGATGAGCAGTTCTTC.

V usage is TRBV11-2 and J usage is TRBJ2-1, with 13 bases fitting TRBD2. Germline assignment: CDR1 SGHAT and CDR2 FQNNGV. The CDR3 totals 15 residues. Unmatched junction bases numbered 6, after V lost 5 bases and J lost 8 bases. CDR3 sequence reads: CASSPGTSGIYEQFF. In nucleotides, the CDR3 is TGTGCCAGCAGCCCCGGGACTAGCGGGATCTATGAGCAGTTCTTC. Full variable domain (missing parts from reference TRBV11-2 and TRBJ2-1): EAGVAQSPRYKIIEKRQSVAFWCNPISGHATLYWYQQILGQGPKLLIQFQNNGVVDDSQLPKDRFSAERLKGVDSTLKIQPAKLEDSAVYLCASSPGTSGIYEQFFGPGTRLTVL.

This clone was seen just once. The chain is built from TRBV7-8 and TRBJ2-7; D is uncertain. The V and J ends lost 1 base and 1 base respectively, with 8 bases between them. CDR1 and CDR2 from the germline V gene are SGHVS and FQNEAQ. The CDR3 spans 14 residues. CDR3 in DNA: TGTGCCAGCAGCTTAGTCCCAGGTTCCTACGAGCAGTACTTC. This gives the protein CASSLVPGSYEQYF. Looking up the rest from reference TRBV7-8 and TRBJ2-7 gives the full variable domain: GAGVSQSPRYKVAKRGQDVALRCDPISGHVSLFWYQQALGQGPEFLTYFQNEAQLDKSGLPSDRFFAERPEGSVSTLKIQRTQQEDSAVYLCASSLVPGSYEQYFGPGTRLTVT.

The rearrangement joins TRBV6-5 to TRBJ2-7; the D is unclear. The CDR3 is 15 amino acids. V was trimmed by 0 bases and J by 1 base, leaving 10 bases between them. CDR1 is MNHEY and CDR2 is SVGAGI in the germline V gene. This CDR3 reads CASSYSPTPSYEQYF. In DNA, the CDR3 is TGTGCCAGCAGTTACTCTCCGACACCTTCCTACGAGCAGTACTTC.

This clone has a handful of counts. The V and J genes are TRBV27 and TRBJ1-5; 7 bases match TRBD1. The junction had 8 bases not matched to a gene; V was cut back by 8 bases and J by 7 bases. CDR3 length: 13 residues. Germline lookup yields CDR1 MNHEY and CDR2 SMNVEV (reference sequence). CDR3 bases: TGTGCCAGCTCAGACAGGGCCTGGCAGCCCCAGCATTTT. Protein sequence: CASSDRAWQPQHF.

The chain joins TRBV9 to TRBJ2-3, with 7 bases that match TRBD2. CDR1 and CDR2 (germline): SGDLS, YYNGEE. V trimming: 4 bases; J trimming: 1 base; junction bases outside the gene matches: 12. CDR3 length: 17 amino acids. CDR3 in amino acids: CASSHGLAVGGTDTQYF. In DNA, the CDR3 is TGTGCCAGCAGCCACGGGCTAGCGGTCGGGGGCACAGATACGCAGTATTTT.

The V and J genes are TRBV27 and TRBJ1-2; tentatively, D is TRBD1 (6 bases). The CDR3 runs 12 residues. CDR1 and CDR2 from the germline V gene are MNHEY and SMNVEV (reference sequence). The V end was cut by 6 bases, the J end by 6 bases, with 11 bases between. The CDR3 sequence: CASRTTGNGYTF. CDR3 DNA: TGTGCCAGCAGGACAACAGGGAATGGCTACACCTTC.

The chain is built from TRBV5-4 and TRBJ1-1; D is unclear. The CDR3 has 12 amino acids. From germline, CDR1 is SGHNT and CDR2 YYREEE (reference sequence). Trimming shortened V by 3 bases and J by 1 base, and 4 bases separated the two germline ends. The CDR3 loop is CASSYGNTEAFF. The CDR3, as DNA: TGTGCCAGCAGCTACGGGAACACTGAAGCTTTCTTT.

The chain recombines TRBV13 with TRBJ2-7, with 9 bases that match TRBD1. J lost 4 bases, V lost 4 bases, and 14 bases had no gene match. The germline V gene has CDR1 PRHDT and CDR2 FYEKMQ (reference sequence). The CDR3 has 17 amino acids. This CDR3 is CASSSTVADRGRYEQYF. CDR3 in DNA: TGTGCCAGCAGCTCGACCGTCGCCGACAGGGGGAGGTACGAGCAGTACTTC.

The chain employs TRBV7-2 and TRBJ2-2, with 8 positions matching TRBD2. Germline V gene data show CDR1 as SGHTA and CDR2 as FQGNSA. J gave up 4 bases and V 0 bases, and 10 bases lay outside the gene matches. This CDR3 comprises 18 residues. The CDR3 loop is CASSLAVNSGRPTGELFF. Here the CDR3 DNA reads TGTGCCAGCAGCTTAGCAGTGAACAGCGGGAGACCCACCGGGGAGCTGTTTTTT.

This chain connects TRBV7-2 to TRBJ2-2; 9 positions match TRBD2. The length of the CDR3 is 16 residues. Trimming took 4 bases from V and 5 from J; bases not matched to a gene: 8. CDR1 is SGHTA and CDR2 is FQGNSA in the germline V gene. The CDR3 DNA reads TGTGCCAGCAGCTATTTAGCGGGAGTTCCGACCGGGGAGCTGTTTTTT. This codes for CASSYLAGVPTGELFF. Full variable domain (remainder filled in from reference TRBV7-2 and TRBJ2-2): GAGVSQSPSNKVTEKGKDVELRCDPISGHTALYWYRQSLGQGLEFLIYFQGNSAPDKSGLPSDRFSAERTGGSVSTLTIQRTQQEDSAVYLCASSYLAGVPTGELFFGEGSRLTVL.

The J gene is TRBJ2-7, the V gene TRBV28; TRBD2 might be the D (7 bases). Germline V gene lookup returns CDR1 MDHEN and CDR2 SYDVKM. CDR3 length equals 15 residues. V dropped 4 bases and J dropped 5 bases, with 18 bases sitting between them. As DNA, the CDR3 is TGTGCCAGCAGTTCCCGGAGGGGGGGGCGCGACGAGCAGTACTTC. Amino acid sequence: CASSSRRGGRDEQYF.

The rearrangement joins TRBV28 to TRBJ2-7; D perhaps matches TRBD2 (5 bases). The CDR3 loop spans 16 amino acids. Germline V gene data show CDR1 as MDHEN and CDR2 as SYDVKM. The germline V and J ends were trimmed by 6 bases and 2 bases, with 20 bases remaining between them. The CDR3 nucleotides are TGTGCCAGCAGCACCGGTGGAGGAAATATTCCCTACGAGCAGTACTTC. This encodes CASSTGGGNIPYEQYF. Together with reference TRBV28 and TRBJ2-7, the CDR3 gives the full variable domain: DVKVTQSSRYLVKRTGEKVFLECVQDMDHENMFWYRQDPGLGLRLIYFSYDVKMKEKGDIPEGYSVSREKKERFSLILESASTNQTSMYLCASSTGGGNIPYEQYFGPGTRLTVT.

This clone was found a few times. J is TRBJ1-2 and V is TRBV7-2, with D unresolved. V lost 1 base to trimming and J lost 4 bases, with 7 bases between them. CDR3 size: 13 residues. CDR1 and CDR2 from the germline V gene are SGHTA and FQGNSA. The CDR3 DNA sequence: TGTGCCAGCAGCTTAGTAGGTCGCTATGGCTACACCTTC. Its protein product is CASSLVGRYGYTF.

The chain links TRBV19 to TRBJ1-1, with unresolved D. CDR3 length equals 12 residues. Trimming cost V 4 bases and J 5 bases, with 8 bases left between them. Germline CDR1 and CDR2: LNHDA and SQIVND (reference sequence). CDR3 nucleotide sequence: TGTGCCAGTAGTAATTCGGGGACTGAAGCTTTCTTT. Translation gives CASSNSGTEAFF.

The V gene is TRBV5-4, the J gene TRBJ2-7; D unresolved. Trimming left V 4 bases short and J 3 bases short, with 14 bases between. This CDR3 region has 14 residues. Germline lookup yields CDR1 SGHNT and CDR2 YYREEE (reference sequence). CDR3 loop: CASSPTIEVYEQYF. CDR3 sequence (DNA): TGTGCCAGCAGCCCCACCATCGAGGTCTACGAGCAGTACTTC.

The rearrangement links TRBV29-1 to TRBJ2-1; TRBD2 matches at 11 bases. The CDR3 contains 16 residues. Trimming took 4 bases from V and 8 from J; bases not matched to a gene: 13. The germline V gene encodes CDR1 SQVTM and CDR2 ANQGSEA. The CDR3 region is CSVVGGGLAGGDEQFF. The CDR3 DNA is TGCAGCGTTGTAGGTGGCGGACTAGCGGGCGGGGATGAGCAGTTCTTC.

The V call is TRBV6-1, the J call TRBJ1-2, with D possibly matching TRBD1 (5 bases). Germline V lookup: CDR1 MNHNS, CDR2 SASEGT. The CDR3 is 14 residues long. V was clipped by 2 bases and J by 6 bases, with 13 bases between them. CDR3 sequence: CASSEWGRDDGYTF. DNA of the CDR3: TGTGCCAGCAGTGAATGGGGCAGGGATGATGGCTACACCTTC.

The V call is TRBV4-1, the J call TRBJ2-2; D is perhaps TRBD2 (5 bases). Germline lookup yields CDR1 MGHRA and CDR2 YSYEKL. The CDR3 has 18 residues. V was cut by 4 bases and J by 5 bases, with 23 bases left in between. The CDR3 region is CASSRIPDLGAGTGELFF. In DNA, the CDR3 is TGCGCCAGCAGCCGAATCCCGGACCTAGGTGCGGGTACCGGGGAGCTGTTTTTT.